The 28 T cell receptor beta chains below come from one sample, sequenced in a study of T cells in Graves' hyperthyroidism and ophthalmopathy. The CDR3 regions of TCR beta were amplified from RNA transcripts. RT-PCR in the first round (using the HTBI primer set) targeted the TCR CDR3. TCRdb re-analysed the multiplex PCR reads in MiXCR, keeping a single row per CDR3 protein. The sample includes almost 600,000 distinct CDR3 sequences, approximately 44% of them seen just once. The sample comprised peripheral blood or thyroid tissue (not recorded which). Receptors were obtained from a woman between 18 and 29 years old with Graves' hyperthyroidism.

This clonotype was seen a handful of times. This sequence joins TRBV7-9 and TRBJ1-3; D remains ambiguous. The CDR3 spans 13 residues. The V gene's germline CDR1 is SEHNR and CDR2 FQNEAQ (reference sequence). Trimming took off 4 bases at V and 4 bases at J, with 8 bases between the two ends. CDR3 residues: CASSSGWGNTIYF. The CDR3 DNA follows: TGTGCCAGCAGCTCTGGGTGGGGAAACACCATATATTTT.

This clonotype was seen repeatedly, ten times or more. The chain recombines TRBV5-8 with TRBJ1-1, with TRBD1 matching 8 bases. The V and J ends lost 4 bases and 3 bases, in that order; junction bases with no gene match: 11. Looked up from germline, CDR1 is SGHTS and CDR2 is YDEGEE. This CDR3 is built from 16 residues. The CDR3 DNA follows: TGTGCCAGCAGCCCCCAGGACAGGGTGAGAGACACTGAAGCTTTCTTT. Translating gives CASSPQDRVRDTEAFF. Using reference TRBV5-8 and TRBJ1-1 for the parts outside the CDR3, the full variable domain is EAGVTQSPTHLIKTRGQQATLRCSPISGHTSVYWYQQALGLGLQFLLWYDEGEERNRGNFPPRFSGRQFPNYSSELNVNALELEDSALYLCASSPQDRVRDTEAFFGQGTRLTVV.

The chain is built from TRBV29-1 and TRBJ2-7; 13 bases are shared with TRBD2. The CDR3 is made up of 12 amino acids. Germline V gene lookup returns CDR1 SQVTM and CDR2 ANQGSEA. CDR3 residues: CSGGTSGMEQYF. CDR3 sequence (DNA): TGCAGTGGGGGGACTAGCGGGATGGAGCAGTACTTC.

This clonotype was observed at least ten times. J is TRBJ1-1 and V is TRBV2; D is unresolved. From germline, CDR1 is SNHLY and CDR2 FYNNEI. The CDR3 has 13 residues. Between the trimmed V and J ends, which lost 4 bases and 5 bases, there was a span of 11 bases. The CDR3 coding sequence is TGTGCCAGCAGTGCGAGGGTGAGGACTGAAGCTTTCTTT. This codes for CASSARVRTEAFF.

A note on this clonotype: This may arise from a read error, as a much more abundant clone is one base away. The rearrangement links TRBV6-4 to TRBJ2-3; 9 bases align to TRBD2. Germline CDR1 and CDR2: MRHNA and SNTAGT. The V and J ends lost 3 bases and 1 base, in that order; junction bases with no gene match: 2. CDR3 size: 15 residues. CDR3 DNA: TGTGCCAGCAGTGATGCGGGAGGGGGCACAGATACGCAGTATTTT. This translates into CASSDAGGGTDTQYF.

This clonotype was found many times. The chain combines TRBV20-1 with TRBJ1-1; D unresolved. The length of the CDR3 is 15 residues. In germline, CDR1 is DFQATT, CDR2 SNEGSKA (reference sequence). Trimming removed 6 bases from V and 0 bases from J, with 17 bases in between. The CDR3 DNA is TGCAGTGCCCCAAAAGGAGGGAAAATGAACACTGAAGCTTTCTTT. Translating gives CSAPKGGKMNTEAFF.

In this sample, this clonotype turned up a few times. The chain recombines TRBV3-1 with TRBJ2-7, with 7 bases aligning to TRBD1. The CDR3 spans 14 residues. V dropped 1 base and J dropped 4; count of bases not matched to a gene: 4. Germline V gene data show CDR1 as LGHDT and CDR2 as YNNKEL (reference sequence). CDR3 nucleotides: TGTGCCAGCAGCCAAGGTCGACAGGGATACGAGCAGTACTTC. It specifies CASSQGRQGYEQYF.

This clonotype came up many times. V gene TRBV2 combines with J gene TRBJ1-1; D uncertain. CDR1 and CDR2 (germline): SNHLY, FYNNEI. This CDR3 region has 14 residues. V was shortened by 7 bases and J by 0 bases, with 12 bases between the two germline ends. The CDR3 DNA sequence: TGTGCCAGCACTAGACAATTCATGAACACTGAAGCTTTCTTT. Protein: CASTRQFMNTEAFF. Based on the CDR3 plus reference TRBV2 and TRBJ1-1, the full variable domain is EPEVTQTPSHQVTQMGQEVILRCVPISNHLYFYWYRQILGQKVEFLVSFYNNEISEKSEIFDDQFSVERPDGSNFTLKIRSTKLEDSAMYFCASTRQFMNTEAFFGQGTRLTVV.

This clonotype was seen repeatedly, ten times or more. This rearrangement joins TRBV15 to TRBJ1-2; maybe TRBD1 (5 bases). Germline V gives CDR1 LNHNV, CDR2 YYDKDF (reference sequence). Trimming removed 3 bases at V and 2 bases at J, with 10 bases between. The length of the CDR3 is 14 residues. CDR3 in DNA: TGTGCCACCAGCAGGGGGACGGTGAACTATGGCTACACCTTC. Amino acids: CATSRGTVNYGYTF.

This clonotype was observed a few times. The chain has TRBV4-1 and TRBJ2-5; 8 bases agree with TRBD1. The CDR3 runs 16 residues. Trimming removed 5 bases from V and 1 base from J; junction bases left unmatched: 9. CDR1 and CDR2 from the germline V gene are MGHRA and YSYEKL. CDR3: CASSARTGISQETQYF. CDR3 DNA sequence: TGCGCCAGCAGCGCCAGGACAGGGATTTCCCAAGAGACCCAGTACTTC.

This clonotype was recorded at least ten times. The V call is TRBV7-2, the J call TRBJ2-7; the match to TRBD2 covers 10 bases. Germline CDR1 and CDR2: SGHTA and FQGNSA. The CDR3 runs to 16 residues. V gave up 4 bases and J gave up 2 bases; unmatched junction bases: 8. DNA for the CDR3: TGTGCCAGCAGCTATATCGGGACTAGCGAAACCTACGAGCAGTACTTC. Translation gives CASSYIGTSETYEQYF.

This clonotype has just a few counts. A read error may be the cause here, since a much bigger clone is one base away. This chain connects TRBV5-1 to TRBJ1-1, with 9 bases that match TRBD1. This CDR3 comprises 14 residues. CDR1 and CDR2 (germline): SGHRS, YFSETQ. V shed 0 bases, J shed 5 bases, and the junction held 2 bases outside the gene matches. The CDR3 DNA reads TGCGCCAGCAGCTTGGAACAGGGGGCTACTGAAGCTTTCTTT. Translated: CASSLEQGATEAFF.

This chain connects TRBV11-1 to TRBJ2-7; a possible D gene is TRBD2 (5 bases). Germline V gene lookup returns CDR1 SGHAT and CDR2 FQDESV (reference sequence). The germline V and J ends were trimmed by 5 bases and 4 bases, with 24 bases remaining between them. The CDR3 covers 17 residues. The CDR3 sequence is CASSPRGKDQPQYEQYF. Here the CDR3 DNA reads TGTGCCAGCAGCCCTAGAGGGAAGGATCAGCCCCAATACGAGCAGTACTTC.

This clonotype was observed at least ten times. The chain recombines TRBV27 with TRBJ2-7, with 7 bases lining up with TRBD1. The V gene end was trimmed by 5 bases and the J gene end by 4 bases; junction bases not matched to a gene: 8. This CDR3 comprises 14 residues. Germline V gene lookup returns CDR1 MNHEY and CDR2 SMNVEV (reference sequence). CDR3 protein: CASSLDRELYEQYF. The DNA of the CDR3 is TGTGCCAGCAGTCTCGACAGGGAACTATACGAGCAGTACTTC.

This clonotype was observed at least ten times. The chain combines TRBV12-3 or TRBV12-4 with TRBJ1-2, with 8 bases that match TRBD1. The CDR3 contains 17 residues. V lost 2 bases, J lost 4 bases, and 12 bases stayed unmatched. In nucleotides, the CDR3 is TGTGCCAGCAGTTTAAGGTCCCGGCAGGGGGCCAGCTATGGCTACACCTTC. Its protein product is CASSLRSRQGASYGYTF.

This chain joins TRBV19 and TRBJ1-1, with D tentatively TRBD1 or TRBD2 (6 bases each). Judging by the DNA end, TRBJ2-1 fits better; the J call may be wrong. This CDR3 is 11 amino acids long. Germline loops: CDR1 LNHDA, CDR2 SQIVND (reference sequence). This CDR3 is CASSEGGGQFF. The CDR3 DNA sequence: TGTGCCAGTAGTGAAGGGGGAGGGCAGTTCTTC.

This clonotype was observed a handful of times. The chain carries TRBV7-9 and TRBJ1-2; D remains ambiguous. Germline CDR1 is SEHNR and CDR2 is FQNEAQ (reference sequence). The CDR3 extends over 15 amino acids. With 6 bases removed from V and 4 bases from J, the gap between germline ends came to 18 bases. CDR3 region: CASSLPLPRVYGYTF. CDR3 bases: TGTGCCAGCAGTTTACCCCTCCCGAGGGTCTATGGCTACACCTTC.

This clonotype was counted ten times or more. The chain joins TRBV5-1 to TRBJ1-1, with 9 bases lining up with TRBD1. Germline trimming cut 1 base from V and 1 base from J; bases unmatched to any gene: 5. Germline CDR1 SGHRS, CDR2 YFSETQ. The CDR3 consists of 16 residues. CDR3 protein: CASSLSDRGPNTEAFF. In DNA, the CDR3 is TGCGCCAGCAGCTTGTCGGACAGGGGCCCGAACACTGAAGCTTTCTTT.

This clonotype was seen at least ten times. The genes are TRBV19 and TRBJ1-1; maybe TRBD1 (5 bases). The CDR3 is 12 residues long. V dropped 3 bases and J dropped 7 bases, with 9 bases sitting between them. CDR1 LNHDA and CDR2 SQIVND come from the germline V gene (reference sequence). CDR3 DNA: TGTGCCAGTAGTATTCAGGGTTTTGAAGCTTTCTTT. It is translated as CASSIQGFEAFF.

This clonotype was seen repeatedly, ten times or more. The V call is TRBV4-2, the J call TRBJ2-7; possibly TRBD1 for D (6 bases). The germline V gene has CDR1 LGHNA and CDR2 YNFKEQ. V dropped 0 bases and J dropped 2 bases, with 11 bases sitting between them. The CDR3 is 15 amino acids. The CDR3 loop reads CASSQDKTGAYEQYF. For the CDR3, the DNA is TGTGCCAGCAGCCAAGACAAGACAGGAGCCTACGAGCAGTACTTC.

This chain connects TRBV12-3 or TRBV12-4 to TRBJ1-2, with D possibly TRBD1 on 6 matching bases. V lost 6 bases to trimming and J lost 9 bases, with 14 bases between them. There are 12 residues in the CDR3. The CDR3: CASSRNRARYTF. The CDR3 nucleotides read TGTGCCAGCAGCCGTAACAGGGCTCGCTACACCTTC.

This clonotype has at least ten counts. V usage is TRBV10-3 and J usage is TRBJ2-3; 7 bases line up with TRBD2. The CDR3 extends over 14 amino acids. The V segment lost 6 bases and the J segment 4 bases; nucleotides outside the gene matches: 7. Germline V CDR1 and CDR2: ENHRY, SYGVKD. CDR3 sequence (DNA): TGTGCCATCAGACGGAGGGAGGGCCCAGATACGCAGTATTTT. Translation gives CAIRRREGPDTQYF.

This clonotype was seen repeatedly, ten times or more. The chain combines TRBV11-2 with TRBJ2-7, with a weak D call TRBD2 (6 bases). The CDR3 is made up of 14 amino acids. Germline-derived CDR1 and CDR2 are SGHAT and FQNNGV. Trimming took 1 base from V and 7 from J, leaving 14 bases between them. The CDR3 region is CASSLGVTRSEQYF. CDR3 nucleotide sequence: TGTGCCAGCAGCTTAGGCGTGACTAGGAGTGAGCAGTACTTC.

The table lists this clonotype with a count of one. The genes are TRBV6-6 and TRBJ1-5; TRBD1 might be the D (6 bases). V lost 0 bases to trimming and J lost 11 bases, with 14 bases between them. Germline V gene sequence: CDR1 MNHNY, CDR2 SVGAGI (reference sequence). This CDR3 has 14 amino acids. CDR3 in DNA: TGTGCCAGCAGTTACTCGCACAGGGAAGAGACCCAGCATTTT. It translates to CASSYSHREETQHF.

This clonotype has only a few counts. This chain links TRBV9 with TRBJ2-7; D is possibly TRBD2 (7 bases). From germline, CDR1 is SGDLS and CDR2 YYNGEE. The CDR3 is 15 amino acids. Trimming removed 3 bases from V and 2 bases from J, with 15 bases in between. The CDR3: CASSEGGDPAYEQYF. The CDR3 nucleotides read TGTGCCAGCAGCGAGGGGGGGGACCCAGCCTACGAGCAGTACTTC.

This chain joins TRBV24-1 and TRBJ2-7; 9 nucleotides line up with TRBD2. Germline V gives CDR1 KGHDR, CDR2 SFDVKD. Unmatched junction bases numbered 15, after V lost 5 bases and J lost 2 bases. CDR3 length: 18 residues. The CDR3 is CATSGSLAGPKTTYEQYF. CDR3 sequence (DNA): TGTGCCACCAGTGGGTCGCTAGCGGGACCGAAAACCACCTACGAGCAGTACTTC.

This clonotype was picked up a small number of times. This rearrangement joins TRBV2 to TRBJ2-7; 9 positions match TRBD2. V dropped 10 bases and J dropped 3; count of bases not matched to a gene: 13. The germline CDR1 and CDR2 sequences are SNHLY and FYNNEI. The CDR3 sequence is 15 residues long. The DNA for the CDR3 is TGTGCCAACCAAGCGGTGGCGGGAGGGGGCTACGAGCAGTACTTC. It codes for CANQAVAGGGYEQYF. The full variable domain, its missing parts supplied by reference TRBV2 and TRBJ2-7, is EPEVTQTPSHQVTQMGQEVILRCVPISNHLYFYWYRQILGQKVEFLVSFYNNEISEKSEIFDDQFSVERPDGSNFTLKIRSTKLEDSAMYFCANQAVAGGGYEQYFGPGTRLTVT.

The rearrangement joins TRBV11-2 to TRBJ2-7, with 10 bases aligning to TRBD2. The V gene end was trimmed by 5 bases and the J gene end by 7 bases; junction bases not matched to a gene: 11. The CDR3 loop spans 15 amino acids. Germline V gene sequence: CDR1 SGHAT, CDR2 FQNNGV. The CDR3 protein is CASSPLAGNTGEQYF. The CDR3 DNA reads as TGTGCCAGCAGCCCACTAGCGGGAAACACCGGGGAGCAGTACTTC. Based on the CDR3 plus reference TRBV11-2 and TRBJ2-7, the full variable domain is EAGVAQSPRYKIIEKRQSVAFWCNPISGHATLYWYQQILGQGPKLLIQFQNNGVVDDSQLPKDRFSAERLKGVDSTLKIQPAKLEDSAVYLCASSPLAGNTGEQYFGPGTRLTVT.